Each of the 13 T cell receptor beta chains below was sequenced from the same sample in a study of T cell changes during pregnancy in multiple sclerosis. Here immunoSEQ multiplex PCR was the method, and the copy in TCRdb shows in-frame clones only, minus some. The data show about 40,000 clones, roughly 91% seen once. The sequencing used CD4+ T cells from peripheral blood mononuclear cells, collected in the third trimester of pregnancy. These receptors all come from a female donor with multiple sclerosis, enrolled in a pregnancy study.

The V call is TRBV10-3, the J call TRBJ2-3, with TRBD1 matching over 10 bases. Trimming took 10 bases from V and 3 from J; bases not matched to a gene: 10. In germline, CDR1 is ENHRY, CDR2 SYGVKD. The CDR3 runs 15 residues. Written as DNA, the CDR3 is TGTGCCACCCGACAGGGGGCTTCGCCTACAGATACGCAGTATTTT. Translated: CATRQGASPTDTQYF.

The rearrangement joins TRBV2 to TRBJ1-4; possibly TRBD1 for D (5 bases). Looked up from germline, CDR1 is SNHLY and CDR2 is FYNNEI. Trimming cost V 11 bases and J 5 bases, with 15 bases left between them. The CDR3 runs 13 residues. Written as DNA, the CDR3 is TGTGCCGGCTCCAGGGTGGAGAATGAAAAACTGTTTTTT. Translation: CAGSRVENEKLFF.

The CDR3 here is CASSSTGTNYGYTF. The CDR3 bases are TGTGCCAGCAGTTCGACAGGGACTAACTATGGCTACACCTTC. The chain recombines TRBV6-5 with TRBJ1-2; 7 nucleotides match TRBD1. Germline V gene sequence: CDR1 MNHEY, CDR2 SVGAGI. The V segment lost 4 bases and the J segment 0 bases; nucleotides outside the gene matches: 2. This CDR3 contains 14 residues.

This chain connects TRBV7-9 to TRBJ2-7, with D possibly TRBD2 on 7 matching bases. Germline V gene data show CDR1 as SEHNR and CDR2 as FQNEAQ (reference sequence). The CDR3 contains 16 residues. The V end was cut by 5 bases, the J end by 6 bases, with 23 bases between. CDR3 loop: CASSPLRSFRGAEQYF. The CDR3 DNA is TGTGCCAGCAGCCCCTTACGGAGCTTCCGGGGGGCCGAGCAGTACTTC.

This chain connects TRBV7-2 to TRBJ2-3, with TRBD2 identical over 11 bases. The CDR3 runs to 15 residues. V lost 6 bases to trimming and J lost 7 bases; unmatched junction nucleotides: 9. Germline CDR1 and CDR2: SGHTA and FQGNSA. This chain's CDR3 is CASSSGGASLHTQYF. The CDR3 nucleotides are TGTGCCAGCAGTAGCGGGGGGGCTAGTTTGCATACGCAGTATTTT.

This sequence joins TRBV20-1 and TRBJ2-7; 11 positions agree with TRBD2. V dropped 6 bases and J dropped 5; count of bases not matched to a gene: 0. The CDR3 extends over 11 amino acids. In germline, CDR1 is DFQATT, CDR2 SNEGSKA (reference sequence). The CDR3 loop is CSATSGDEQYF. The CDR3 region has the DNA TGCAGTGCGACTAGCGGGGACGAGCAGTACTTC.

This chain links TRBV10-1 with TRBJ2-1; no firm D call. The CDR3 runs to 17 residues. CDR1 and CDR2 from the germline V gene are WNHNN and SYGVQD (reference sequence). Trimming left V 5 bases short and J 4 bases short, with 21 bases between. The CDR3 region has the DNA TGCGCCAGCAGTCCCGACATGTTGGATCGGCCTTACAATGAGCAGTTCTTC. Residues: CASSPDMLDRPYNEQFF.

This clone was seen a few times. V gene TRBV6-6 combines with J gene TRBJ1-6; TRBD1 might be the D (5 bases). The V and J ends lost 6 bases and 9 bases respectively, with 12 bases between them. The germline gives CDR1 MNHNY, CDR2 SVGAGI (reference sequence). The CDR3 consists of 13 residues. The CDR3 DNA follows: TGTGCCAGCAGGGAACGGGGGACTTCACCCCTCCACTTT. Its protein is CASRERGTSPLHF.

This chain connects TRBV2 to TRBJ2-5; possibly TRBD1 for D (6 bases). Germline V gene data show CDR1 as SNHLY and CDR2 as FYNNEI. This CDR3 has 12 amino acids. Trimming cost V 6 bases and J 5 bases, with 10 bases left between them. In DNA form, the CDR3 reads TGTGCCAGCAGCTCAGGGGAGGAGACCCAGTACTTC. Protein: CASSSGEETQYF.

The V and J genes are TRBV5-1 and TRBJ1-2, with a possible D match to TRBD1 (5 bases). This CDR3 is 13 amino acids long. V was clipped by 1 base and J by 2 bases, with 6 bases between them. Germline loops: CDR1 SGHRS, CDR2 YFSETQ. Here the CDR3 reads CASSLSGNYGYTF. In nucleotides, the CDR3 is TGCGCCAGCAGCTTGTCAGGGAACTATGGCTACACCTTC.

This clone was picked up one time. The chain uses TRBV19 and TRBJ1-2; no firm D call. Trimming cost V 10 bases and J 0 bases, with 27 bases left between them. The CDR3 consists of 18 residues. Germline V gene data show CDR1 as LNHDA and CDR2 as SQIVND (reference sequence). CDR3 sequence (DNA): TGTGCCACCCCCGAAGGCAGGCCCGGATTGGAATCTAACTATGGCTACACCTTC. Translation gives CATPEGRPGLESNYGYTF.

This sequence joins TRBV6-1 and TRBJ1-1; D possibly corresponds to TRBD1 (5 bases). The CDR3 extends over 14 amino acids. V lost 3 bases to trimming and J lost 6 bases, with 14 bases between them. Germline CDR1 and CDR2: MNHNS and SASEGT. The CDR3: CASSEHRKISEAFF. The CDR3 DNA is TGTGCCAGCAGTGAGCACAGGAAGATTTCTGAAGCTTTCTTT.

The chain uses TRBV19 and TRBJ1-1, with a tentative D call TRBD1 (5 bases). The CDR3 sequence is 14 residues long. Trimming cost V 3 bases and J 4 bases, with 12 bases left between them. Germline CDR1 and CDR2: LNHDA and SQIVND (reference sequence). DNA of the CDR3: TGTGCCAGTAGTATCTCAAGGGGAGGCACTGAAGCTTTCTTT. Translating it yields CASSISRGGTEAFF.